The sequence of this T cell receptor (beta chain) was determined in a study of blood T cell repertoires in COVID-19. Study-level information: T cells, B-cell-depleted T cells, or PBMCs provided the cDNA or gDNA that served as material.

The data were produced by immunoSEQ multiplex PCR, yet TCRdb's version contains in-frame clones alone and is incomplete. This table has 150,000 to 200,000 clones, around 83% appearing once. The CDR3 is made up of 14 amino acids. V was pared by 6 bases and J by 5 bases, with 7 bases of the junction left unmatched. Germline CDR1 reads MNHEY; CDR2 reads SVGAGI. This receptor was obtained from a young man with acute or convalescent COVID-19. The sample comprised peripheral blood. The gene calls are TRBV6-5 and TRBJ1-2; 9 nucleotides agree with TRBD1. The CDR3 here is CASRPWTGDYGYTF. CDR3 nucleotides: TGTGCCAGCAGACCCTGGACAGGGGATTATGGCTACACCTTC.